A single sample is the source of the 27 T cell receptor beta chains below, sequenced in a study of T cell repertoires in cytomegalovirus infection. One entry per CDR3 protein results from TCRdb running MiXCR on the reads. Seen here are 200,000 or so distinct CDR3 sequences, approximately 28% observed once, and the top ten hold 30% to 35%. The sample was PBMCs. These receptors all stem from a human donor in good health (CMV status not recorded). Some clones in this sample may be carry-over from other donors' samples.

The table lists this clonotype with a few counts. The chain has TRBV7-9 and TRBJ2-7; the match to TRBD1 covers 9 bases. CDR3 length: 18 amino acids. Unmatched junction bases numbered 18, after V lost 5 bases and J lost 4 bases. From germline, CDR1 is SEHNR and CDR2 FQNEAQ (reference sequence). The CDR3 DNA reads TGTGCCAGCAGCCCAGCAAGGGCCTCGGGGACAGGGATTTACGAGCAGTACTTC. Residues: CASSPARASGTGIYEQYF.

The J gene is TRBJ2-1, the V gene TRBV7-2; unclear D gene. The length of the CDR3 is 14 residues. Per the germline V gene, CDR1 is SGHTA and CDR2 is FQGNSA. The germline V and J ends were trimmed by 5 bases and 0 bases, with 8 bases remaining between them. CDR3 sequence: CASSPTYSYNEQFF. Written as DNA, the CDR3 is TGTGCCAGCAGCCCTACATACTCCTACAATGAGCAGTTCTTC.

In its sample, this clonotype was seen many times. The rearrangement uses TRBV7-2 and TRBJ2-3; D is unclear. CDR1 is SGHTA and CDR2 is FQGNSA in the germline V gene. CDR3 size: 15 residues. Deletions cut 1 base from V and 3 bases from J, with 11 bases between. The CDR3 sequence: CASSLEVAKTDTQYF. CDR3 nucleotides: TGTGCCAGCAGCTTAGAAGTGGCTAAAACAGATACGCAGTATTTT.

This clonotype appeared a few times. The chain recombines TRBV10-3 with TRBJ2-7; 7 bases line up with TRBD2. Germline CDR1 and CDR2: ENHRY and SYGVKD. The CDR3 extends over 13 amino acids. Unmatched junction bases numbered 10, after V lost 11 bases and J lost 3 bases. The CDR3: CAVREGQSYEQYF. CDR3 nucleotides: TGTGCCGTAAGGGAGGGGCAGAGCTACGAGCAGTACTTC.

The genes are TRBV6-8 and TRBJ2-2; D perhaps matches TRBD2 (6 bases). The germline V gene encodes CDR1 MNHGY and CDR2 SAAAGT. The ends were cut back, 4 bases at V and 7 bases at J, with 13 bases in the middle. The CDR3 has 14 amino acids. CDR3 coding DNA: TGTGCCAGCAGTTGGGGCCAGGAGGGCGGGGAGCTGTTTTTT. This encodes CASSWGQEGGELFF.

A note on this clonotype: A clone one base away is much larger, so this may be a read error. The chain couples TRBV7-2 to TRBJ1-1; D unclear. Trimming stripped 4 bases from V and 1 base from J, with 10 bases between. The germline V gene has CDR1 SGHTA and CDR2 FQGNSA. The CDR3 totals 14 residues. CDR3 bases: TGTGCCAGCAGCTCCATCGGCCCGAACACTGAAGCTTTCTTT. Its protein product is CASSSIGPNTEAFF. Full variable domain (missing parts from reference TRBV7-2 and TRBJ1-1): GAGVSQSPSNKVTEKGKDVELRCDPISGHTALYWYRQSLGQGLEFLIYFQGNSAPDKSGLPSDRFSAERTGGSVSTLTIQRTQQEDSAVYLCASSSIGPNTEAFFGQGTRLTVV.

This clonotype has more than one count but fewer than ten. The chain carries TRBV11-2 and TRBJ1-1; no firm D call. This CDR3 is built from 15 residues. Trimming removed 1 base from V and 6 bases from J, with 15 bases in between. Germline CDR1 SGHAT, CDR2 FQNNGV. The CDR3, as DNA: TGTGCCAGCAGCTTAGGTCACATGACCCGATCTGAAGCTTTCTTT. Encoded protein: CASSLGHMTRSEAFF. Filled out from reference TRBV11-2 and TRBJ1-1, the complete variable domain reads EAGVAQSPRYKIIEKRQSVAFWCNPISGHATLYWYQQILGQGPKLLIQFQNNGVVDDSQLPKDRFSAERLKGVDSTLKIQPAKLEDSAVYLCASSLGHMTRSEAFFGQGTRLTVV.

This chain joins TRBV9 and TRBJ2-7, with 12 bases aligning to TRBD1. Germline values: CDR1 SGDLS, CDR2 YYNGEE. The CDR3 is 15 amino acids. Trimming cost V 3 bases and J 7 bases; bases outside gene matches: 8. The DNA for the CDR3 is TGTGCCAGCAGCGAACGGGACAGGGGGCGTGAAGAGCAGTACTTC. Protein product: CASSERDRGREEQYF.

This clonotype was detected only once. The V gene is TRBV5-6, the J gene TRBJ1-1; no clear D gene. The CDR3 totals 15 residues. Germline V gene lookup returns CDR1 SGHDT and CDR2 YYEEEE. V lost 4 bases to trimming and J lost 0 bases, with 13 bases between them. CDR3 sequence (DNA): TGTGCCAGCAGCCGCCGCGGACGGATGAACACTGAAGCTTTCTTT. Its protein is CASSRRGRMNTEAFF.

In this sample, this clonotype turned up a few times. The chain has TRBV5-4 and TRBJ2-5; a possible D gene is TRBD1 (5 bases). V was trimmed by 4 bases and J by 5 bases, leaving 18 bases between them. The CDR3 is 15 amino acids. Germline CDR1 and CDR2: SGHNT and YYREEE (reference sequence). CDR3 nucleotide sequence: TGTGCCAGCAGCCCTGACCCGGGTAGGGGCGAGACCCAGTACTTC. Its translation: CASSPDPGRGETQYF.

This sequence joins TRBV18 and TRBJ1-1; D ambiguous. The CDR3 has 13 amino acids. In germline, CDR1 is KGHSH, CDR2 LQKENI. The V gene lost 3 bases and the J gene lost 4 bases, with 9 bases spanning the gap. In DNA, the CDR3 is TGTGCCAGCTCACCCTCGAGGAGCACTGAAGCTTTCTTT. Protein sequence: CASSPSRSTEAFF.

The table lists this clonotype with a few counts. One end of the junction fails to match germline, which may point to a read error. The gene calls are TRBV10-3 and TRBJ1-1; TRBD1 aligns across 10 bases. Germline-derived CDR1 and CDR2 are ENHRY and SYGVKD. This CDR3 contains 14 residues. This chain's CDR3 is CAISEVRTGGEAFF. CDR3 nucleotide sequence: TGTGCTATCAGTGAAGTACGGACAGGGGGTGAAGCTTTCTTT.

This clonotype has just one count. The chain uses TRBV14 and TRBJ2-1; 11 nucleotides agree with TRBD2. This CDR3 contains 19 residues. V lost 4 bases and J lost 6; bases outside the gene matches: 17. Per the germline V gene, CDR1 is SGHDN and CDR2 is FVKESK. The CDR3 DNA reads TGTGCCAGCAGCCCCCACCCCGGAATGACTAGCGGGGCCATCAATGAGCAGTTCTTC. This translates into CASSPHPGMTSGAINEQFF.

This clonotype showed up just a few times. This chain links TRBV11-2 with TRBJ2-6; D ambiguous. The V gene's germline CDR1 is SGHAT and CDR2 FQNNGV. This CDR3 contains 16 residues. V lost 7 bases to trimming and J lost 0 bases, with 13 bases between them. DNA for the CDR3: TGTGCCAGCACCAGGACGTCTTCCTCTGGGGCCAACGTCCTGACTTTC. Amino acids: CASTRTSSSGANVLTF.

V is TRBV29-1 and J is TRBJ2-5; 10 bases agree with TRBD1. V lost 5 bases, J lost 6 bases, and 6 bases stayed unmatched. The CDR3 has 13 residues. Germline CDR1 is SQVTM and CDR2 is ANQGSEA. The DNA of the CDR3 is TGCAGCGTTACGGGACAGGGGAGGAAGACCCAGTACTTC. This gives the protein CSVTGQGRKTQYF.

The V gene is TRBV2, the J gene TRBJ2-3; tentative D call: TRBD1 (6 bases). Between the trimmed V and J ends, which lost 10 bases and 3 bases, there was a span of 17 bases. Germline V gene sequence: CDR1 SNHLY, CDR2 FYNNEI. There are 14 residues in the CDR3. CDR3 DNA: TGTGCCACCCCGACAGGCCCTAATACAGATACGCAGTATTTT. This encodes CATPTGPNTDTQYF. Variable domain in full (rest from reference TRBV2 and TRBJ2-3): EPEVTQTPSHQVTQMGQEVILRCVPISNHLYFYWYRQILGQKVEFLVSFYNNEISEKSEIFDDQFSVERPDGSNFTLKIRSTKLEDSAMYFCATPTGPNTDTQYFGPGTRLTVL.

A few counts support this clonotype. J is TRBJ1-1 and V is TRBV4-3; D is possibly TRBD1 (5 bases). Per the germline V gene, CDR1 is LGHNA and CDR2 is YSLEER. CDR3 length: 15 residues. The germline V and J ends were trimmed by 4 bases and 3 bases, with 15 bases remaining between them. Here the CDR3 reads CASSPRDWGDTEAFF. DNA for the CDR3: TGCGCCAGCAGCCCCCGGGATTGGGGGGACACTGAAGCTTTCTTT.

This chain links TRBV19 with TRBJ1-2; D gene uncertain. Germline lookup yields CDR1 LNHDA and CDR2 SQIVND (reference sequence). The CDR3 extends over 14 amino acids. Trimming cost V 4 bases and J 4 bases, with 13 bases left between them. The CDR3 protein is CASSTVGGPYGYTF. The CDR3 region has the DNA TGTGCCAGTAGTACCGTGGGCGGTCCCTATGGCTACACCTTC.

The chain employs TRBV2 and TRBJ1-4, with 7 bases identical to TRBD1. CDR3 length: 14 amino acids. Germline V gene sequence: CDR1 SNHLY, CDR2 FYNNEI. The V segment lost 8 bases and the J segment 5 bases; nucleotides outside the gene matches: 8. The CDR3 loop reads CASEDTGENEKLFF. The CDR3 region has the DNA TGTGCCAGCGAAGACACAGGGGAAAATGAAAAACTGTTTTTT.

The rearrangement uses TRBV20-1 and TRBJ2-5, with 9 bases lining up with TRBD1. J lost 4 bases, V lost 3 bases, and 0 bases had no gene match. Looked up from germline, CDR1 is DFQATT and CDR2 is SNEGSKA (reference sequence). The CDR3 spans 12 residues. CDR3 bases: TGCAGTGCTAGGACAGGGGGAGAGACCCAGTACTTC. Translation: CSARTGGETQYF.

V is TRBV2 and J is TRBJ2-1; maybe TRBD1 (6 bases). The CDR3 is 12 amino acids. Germline V gene data show CDR1 as SNHLY and CDR2 as FYNNEI. Trimming took off 7 bases at V and 7 bases at J, with 11 bases between the two ends. In DNA form, the CDR3 reads TGTGCCAGCACAGGGGAAAGAAATGAGCAGTTCTTC. Its protein is CASTGERNEQFF.

This clonotype has ten or more counts. This chain uses TRBV11-2 with TRBJ1-1; 8 nucleotides line up with TRBD1. The junction had 3 bases not matched to a gene; V was cut back by 1 base and J by 5 bases. This CDR3 contains 14 residues. Looked up from germline, CDR1 is SGHAT and CDR2 is FQNNGV. The CDR3 region has the DNA TGTGCCAGCAGCTTAGCAGGGGGCGGAACTGAAGCTTTCTTT. It codes for CASSLAGGGTEAFF.

This clonotype appeared once. V is TRBV11-2 and J is TRBJ2-3, with 7 bases fitting TRBD2. V trimming: 5 bases; J trimming: 5 bases; junction bases outside the gene matches: 10. Germline V gene data show CDR1 as SGHAT and CDR2 as FQNNGV. The CDR3 contains 15 residues. The DNA of the CDR3 is TGTGCCAGCAGCCAACTAGCGCGCCGTTTAGATACGCAGTATTTT. It encodes CASSQLARRLDTQYF.

The gene calls are TRBV5-1 and TRBJ2-7; 7 positions match TRBD1. The trim removed 7 bases at V and 4 bases at J, leaving 8 bases unmatched. The germline V gene encodes CDR1 SGHRS and CDR2 YFSETQ. The CDR3 spans 13 residues. The CDR3 is CASSRDSEYEQYF. CDR3 DNA: TGCGCCAGCTCCAGGGACAGCGAGTACGAGCAGTACTTC.

This clonotype has just a few counts. This chain joins TRBV10-3 and TRBJ1-2, with 8 bases fitting TRBD1. CDR1 is ENHRY, CDR2 SYGVKD, per germline. The ends lost 6 bases at V and 8 bases at J; junction bases unmatched: 11. The CDR3 contains 14 residues. CDR3 sequence reads: CAISELQGVEGYTF. The CDR3 nucleotides read TGTGCCATCAGCGAACTACAGGGGGTAGAGGGCTACACCTTC.

This clonotype was recorded at least ten times. This rearrangement joins TRBV12-3 or TRBV12-4 to TRBJ1-2; D remains unclear. Trimming took off 5 bases at V and 0 bases at J, with 13 bases between the two ends. CDR3 size: 15 residues. The CDR3 bases are TGTGCCAGCAGTGGAACGGACGGAGCTAACTATGGCTACACCTTC. Translated, it gives CASSGTDGANYGYTF.

The chain has TRBV23-1 and TRBJ2-4, with 7 nucleotides matching TRBD1. TRBV23-1 is noted as an ORF with a role that remains uncertain. The trim removed 3 bases at V and 0 bases at J, leaving 17 bases unmatched. This CDR3 region has 20 residues. Here the CDR3 reads CASSHLSHRGFPLAKNIQYF. CDR3 in DNA: TGCGCCAGCAGTCATTTAAGTCACAGGGGTTTTCCCCTAGCCAAAAACATTCAGTACTTC.